This T cell receptor (beta chain) was recorded in a study of control samples from healthy donors and cancer patients. The germline V and J ends were trimmed by 1 base and 4 bases, with 9 bases remaining between them. In germline, CDR1 is SGHNT, CDR2 YYREEE (reference sequence). This CDR3 region has 13 residues. The repertoire was sequenced with immunoSEQ multiplex PCR; TCRdb's copy has only in-frame clones and lacks some. This sample has 100,000 to 150,000 clones, with just under 95% found just once. The source is a young man in good health. What was sequenced was blood. The chain joins TRBV5-4 to TRBJ2-7; D is possibly TRBD1 (5 bases). In DNA, the CDR3 is TGTGCCAGCAGCTTGACGCAGGGTTACGAGCAGTACTTC. Translated: CASSLTQGYEQYF.